This T cell receptor (beta chain) comes out of a study of CD8+ T cells in alopecia areata. As to this clone: Its specificity is not known.

The CDR3 is 15 residues long. V lost 4 bases, J lost 3 bases, and 15 bases lay in between. Germline CDR1 SGHVS, CDR2 FQNEAQ. The study, taken as a whole, reports: In patients, TCRs were shared less clearly than in mice, and HLA may possibly be involved.

Isolated RNA was reverse transcribed into cDNA used as the sequencing template. Libraries were prepared by immunoSEQ multiplex PCR; TCRdb keeps only in-frame clonotypes and omits some of them. The data contain 170,000 or so clones, around 50% of them singletons. Regarding treatment: oral pan-JAK inhibitor, 5-10 mg twice daily. Sequencing used CD8+ T cells sorted from blood, obtained at week 24, from a patient treated with tofacitinib. This sequence joins TRBV7-8 and TRBJ1-1; D not certain. This clonotype was obtained from a human donor with alopecia areata. Here the CDR3 reads CASSSQTAVDTEAFF. In DNA, the CDR3 is TGTGCCAGCAGCTCGCAGACTGCCGTGGACACTGAAGCTTTCTTT.